This T cell receptor (beta chain) comes out of a study of CD8 T cells in Susac syndrome. Peripheral blood CD8+ and CD4+ T cells were profiled by TCR beta sequencing. Healthy donors, matched for age and sex, constituted the control group. The V end was cut by 5 bases, the J end by 2 bases, with 18 bases between. The germline CDR1 and CDR2 sequences are DFQATT and SNEGSKA (reference sequence). The CDR3 has 15 amino acids. RNA, at about 0.5 to 1 ug, was reverse transcribed with random hexamers. Amplification of the TCR beta CDR3 was carried out by immunoSEQ multiplex PCR, which spanned a total of 54 Vbeta and 13 Jbeta segments. MiXCR, applied by TCRdb to the immunoSEQ multiplex PCR reads, yields one record per CDR3 protein. The table includes some 180,000 distinct CDR3 sequences, about 95% detected once.

The receptor comes from a human donor in good health. V usage is TRBV20-1 and J usage is TRBJ2-5; D possibly uses TRBD1 or TRBD2 (6 bases each). The sample taken for sequencing was CD4+ T cells from PBMCs. The CDR3, as DNA: TGCAGTGCTCACCAGCGACGGGGGACACAAGAGACCCAGTACTTC. Protein: CSAHQRRGTQETQYF.